The sample holds a few counts of the clone carrying this T cell receptor (beta chain). MiXCR was run by TCRdb on the RT-PCR reads, yielding one entry per CDR3 protein. Of about 160,000 distinct CDR3 sequences listed, roughly 22% are singletons. These data are taken from a study of patients and donors after allogeneic stem cell transplantation. The source is a human donor who was either an allogeneic HSCT recipient or a stem cell or donor lymphocyte infusion donor (not recorded which). It is not recorded whose cells these are; they may come from a transplant donor. The sequenced material came from blood, either unsorted or a sorted T cell fraction (not recorded which).

The CDR3 coding sequence is TGTGCCAGCGGCCGGGACAGGGTTTCCGAGCAGTACTTC. Translating gives CASGRDRVSEQYF. The genes are TRBV12-3 or TRBV12-4 and TRBJ2-7, with 9 bases that match TRBD1. This CDR3 comprises 13 residues. With 8 bases clipped from V and 6 bases from J, the junction kept 8 bases outside the gene matches.